The clone carrying this TCR beta chain was seen just once. The data were obtained in a study of tumor-infiltrating lymphocytes in oesophageal squamous cell carcinoma. The CDR3 covers 13 residues. V was clipped by 5 bases and J by 7 bases; unmatched bases: 9. Germline V gives CDR1 SGHRS, CDR2 YFSETQ. TCRdb processed the PCR reads anew with MiXCR; each CDR3 protein has one entry. The top ten hold under 20% of the sample, which has some 18,000 distinct CDR3 sequences, 42% seen once. The receptor's source is a female donor with esophageal squamous cell carcinoma. The sample comprised normal esophageal tissue next to the tumor. The rearrangement uses TRBV5-1 and TRBJ2-7, with TRBD1 matching over 7 bases. CDR3 loop: CASSSQGGNEQYF. The CDR3 coding sequence is TGCGCCAGCAGTTCTCAAGGGGGCAATGAGCAGTACTTC. The entire variable domain, with the rest obtained from reference TRBV5-1 and TRBJ2-7, is as follows: KAGVTQTPRYLIKTRGQQVTLSCSPISGHRSVSWYQQTPGQGLQFLFEYFSETQRNKGNFPGRFSGRQFSNSRSEMNVSTLELGDSALYLCASSSQGGNEQYFGPGTRLTVT.